Each of the 27 T cell receptor beta chains below was sequenced from the same sample in a study of cytotoxic CD8 clonotypes in ibrutinib-treated CLL. The repertoire was sequenced with immunoSEQ multiplex PCR; TCRdb's copy has only in-frame clones and lacks some. The repertoire consists of about 300,000 clones, with roughly 70% occurring once and the leading ten covering 6.3%. The sample was PBMCs, taken after 36 months of ibrutinib treatment. All receptors come from a human donor with chronic lymphocytic leukemia.

This clone was picked up a small number of times. Here the CDR3 reads CASSQGQNYGYTF. DNA for the CDR3: TGCGCCAGCAGCCAAGGACAGAACTATGGCTACACCTTC. The V and J genes are TRBV4-1 and TRBJ1-2; TRBD1 is a possible D gene (5 bases). The CDR3 is 13 residues long. In germline, CDR1 is MGHRA, CDR2 YSYEKL. The V end was cut by 1 base, the J end by 2 bases, with 5 bases between.

This clone was seen only a few times. V and J are TRBV12-5 and TRBJ1-1; TRBD1 aligns across 8 bases. The length of the CDR3 is 16 residues. Trimming cost V 1 base and J 3 bases; bases outside gene matches: 7. Germline values: CDR1 LGHNT, CDR2 FRNRAP. The CDR3 loop is CASGLESSTGDTEAFF. The CDR3 bases are TGTGCTAGTGGTTTGGAGTCCTCGACAGGGGACACTGAAGCTTTCTTT.

In this sample, this clone turned up once. The rearrangement uses TRBV28 and TRBJ1-1; D remains ambiguous. V shed 6 bases and J shed 0 bases, with 14 bases lying between them. The CDR3 has 15 residues. The germline V gene has CDR1 MDHEN and CDR2 SYDVKM. CDR3 coding DNA: TGTGCCAGCAGGGGCCGCCGGGAGATGAACACTGAAGCTTTCTTT. Protein sequence: CASRGRREMNTEAFF.

The gene calls are TRBV7-6 and TRBJ1-6; D is ambiguous. The V and J ends lost 5 bases and 0 bases respectively, with 14 bases between them. The CDR3 totals 17 residues. The germline V gene has CDR1 SGHVS and CDR2 FNYEAQ. The CDR3 DNA reads as TGTGCCAGCAGCCCCCGACCCGCCAGCTCCTATAATTCACCCCTCCACTTT. It yields the protein CASSPRPASSYNSPLHF.

The V call is TRBV19, the J call TRBJ1-2; TRBD1 aligns across 7 bases. The CDR3 loop spans 14 amino acids. V shed 4 bases and J 4 bases; nucleotides not matched to a gene: 6. Germline V gene lookup returns CDR1 LNHDA and CDR2 SQIVND (reference sequence). DNA of the CDR3: TGTGCCAGTAGTAGGGGACAGACATTCTATGGCTACACCTTC. Translated: CASSRGQTFYGYTF.

This clone was observed a few times. The rearrangement uses TRBV5-1 and TRBJ2-2; D is perhaps TRBD1 (6 bases). Germline CDR1 is SGHRS and CDR2 is YFSETQ. The ends were cut back, 5 bases at V and 5 bases at J, with 13 bases in the middle. CDR3 length equals 14 residues. CDR3 DNA sequence: TGCGCCAGCAGAGAGACAGGAAGGACCGGGGAGCTGTTTTTT. Protein: CASRETGRTGELFF.

This clone was detected only a few times. V and J are TRBV4-1 and TRBJ2-2; TRBD2 agrees at 11 bases. Germline V gene lookup returns CDR1 MGHRA and CDR2 YSYEKL. The length of the CDR3 is 16 residues. Germline trimming cut 3 bases from V and 4 bases from J; bases unmatched to any gene: 4. The DNA for the CDR3 is TGCGCCAGCAGCCACCTCGGACTAGCGGGCACCGGGGAGCTGTTTTTT. As protein: CASSHLGLAGTGELFF.

The genes are TRBV5-1 and TRBJ2-1, with D maybe TRBD2 (6 bases). Germline V gene data show CDR1 as SGHRS and CDR2 as YFSETQ. The ends were cut back, 2 bases at V and 8 bases at J, with 14 bases in the middle. CDR3 length: 14 residues. The CDR3 DNA is TGCGCCAGCAGCTTCCGGCGGGAATGGGATGAGCAGTTCTTC. This codes for CASSFRREWDEQFF.

V usage is TRBV5-1 and J usage is TRBJ2-7, with D possibly being TRBD2 (6 bases). Trimming left V 1 base short and J 4 bases short, with 15 bases between. The germline V gene encodes CDR1 SGHRS and CDR2 YFSETQ. CDR3 length equals 15 residues. CDR3 sequence (DNA): TGCGCCAGCAGCTTGCGGGCGGGGCCTGCTTACGAGCAGTACTTC. Translating gives CASSLRAGPAYEQYF.

V and J are TRBV4-1 and TRBJ2-2; D may be TRBD1 (5 bases). The germline gives CDR1 MGHRA, CDR2 YSYEKL. The CDR3 spans 14 residues. Trimming took off 1 base at V and 10 bases at J, with 13 bases between the two ends. The CDR3 sequence: CASSQAMQGMELFF. In nucleotides, the CDR3 is TGCGCCAGCAGCCAAGCGATGCAGGGTATGGAGCTGTTTTTT.

The J gene is TRBJ1-1, the V gene TRBV4-1; D unresolved. Germline CDR1 and CDR2: MGHRA and YSYEKL. V gave up 1 base and J gave up 4 bases, with 13 bases separating them. The CDR3 has 15 amino acids. CDR3 amino acids: CASSQARGKGTEAFF. In DNA, the CDR3 is TGCGCCAGCAGCCAAGCCCGAGGTAAGGGCACTGAAGCTTTCTTT.

The chain uses TRBV11-3 and TRBJ2-5; 7 nucleotides match TRBD1. The CDR3 has 14 residues. CDR1 and CDR2 from the germline V gene are SGHNT and YENEEA. Unmatched junction bases numbered 8, after V lost 5 bases and J lost 5 bases. DNA for the CDR3: TGTGCCAGCAGCCCTAGGGGGCGAGGGGAGACCCAGTACTTC. It specifies CASSPRGRGETQYF.

This chain uses TRBV9 with TRBJ2-1; D may be TRBD2 (5 bases). CDR1 is SGDLS and CDR2 is YYNGEE in the germline V gene. The CDR3 sequence is 16 residues long. V lost 3 bases and J 10 bases, leaving 23 bases between the germline ends. This CDR3 is CASSAEAQIAVGEQFF. In nucleotides, the CDR3 is TGTGCCAGCAGCGCGGAGGCTCAAATTGCGGTAGGAGAGCAGTTCTTC.

The chain joins TRBV5-6 to TRBJ2-1, with TRBD1 matching over 9 bases. This CDR3 is built from 17 residues. From germline, CDR1 is SGHDT and CDR2 YYEEEE. After removal of 3 bases from V and 5 bases from J, the junction contained 12 bases not matched to a gene. CDR3 loop: CASSYPGQGPEDNEQFF. The CDR3 nucleotides read TGTGCCAGCAGCTACCCGGGACAGGGACCGGAGGACAATGAGCAGTTCTTC.

This chain uses TRBV25-1 with TRBJ2-7; weak D call: TRBD2 (6 bases). The germline V gene encodes CDR1 MGHDK and CDR2 SYGVNS. Trimming took off 1 base at V and 4 bases at J, with 20 bases between the two ends. The CDR3 is 17 residues long. The DNA of the CDR3 is TGTGCCAGCAGTGAATGGAGGGCCCCCCGGGTCTTATACGAGCAGTACTTC. Translating gives CASSEWRAPRVLYEQYF.

The V and J genes are TRBV29-1 and TRBJ2-2; a possible D gene is TRBD1 (6 bases). V shed 3 bases and J shed 0 bases, with 11 bases lying between them. Looked up from germline, CDR1 is SQVTM and CDR2 is ANQGSEA. The CDR3 is 15 amino acids. CDR3 residues: CSVEGHTTNTGELFF. The CDR3 coding sequence is TGCAGCGTTGAGGGACACACTACGAACACCGGGGAGCTGTTTTTT.

This clone occurred once. V usage is TRBV7-3 and J usage is TRBJ2-1; 12 nucleotides agree with TRBD2. This CDR3 is built from 15 residues. Per germline, CDR1 SGHTA and CDR2 FQGTGA. Trimming took 4 bases from V and 6 from J; bases not matched to a gene: 4. CDR3 in amino acids: CASSSGTSGFNEQFF. The DNA of the CDR3 is TGTGCCAGCAGCTCCGGGACTAGCGGGTTCAATGAGCAGTTCTTC.

The rearrangement joins TRBV7-3 to TRBJ2-3, with a possible D match to TRBD2 (6 bases). V was pared by 4 bases and J by 0 bases, with 11 bases between. The V gene's germline CDR1 is SGHTA and CDR2 FQGTGA. The CDR3 covers 15 residues. The CDR3 loop is CASSSTGVSTDTQYF. The CDR3 coding sequence is TGTGCCAGCAGCTCTACGGGGGTTAGCACAGATACGCAGTATTTT.

The chain carries TRBV7-3 and TRBJ1-1; D remains ambiguous. This CDR3 is built from 13 residues. V shed 2 bases and J shed 3 bases, with 7 bases lying between them. Germline V gives CDR1 SGHTA, CDR2 FQGTGA. For the CDR3, the DNA is TGTGCCAGCAGCTTAGGGTTTTACACTGAAGCTTTCTTT. This encodes CASSLGFYTEAFF.

This chain connects TRBV4-3 to TRBJ2-2; D not resolved. Trimming removed 0 bases from V and 5 bases from J, with 7 bases in between. CDR3 length equals 14 residues. Germline lookup yields CDR1 LGHNA and CDR2 YSLEER. CDR3 nucleotides: TGCGCCAGCAGCCAAGATCCAATGACCGGGGAGCTGTTTTTT. Its translation: CASSQDPMTGELFF.

The chain combines TRBV29-1 with TRBJ2-3, with unresolved D. This CDR3 has 15 amino acids. V was shortened by 0 bases and J by 0 bases, with 10 bases between the two germline ends. Germline loops: CDR1 SQVTM, CDR2 ANQGSEA. In DNA form, the CDR3 reads TGCAGCGTTGAAGATCGGAGATCTAGCACAGATACGCAGTATTTT. Its translation: CSVEDRRSSTDTQYF.

The CDR3: CASSGPGQGPYEQYF. CDR3 nucleotide sequence: TGTGCCAGCAGCGGACCGGGACAGGGTCCTTACGAGCAGTACTTC. The gene calls are TRBV9 and TRBJ2-7, with TRBD1 matching 9 bases. Germline assignment: CDR1 SGDLS and CDR2 YYNGEE. The ends lost 3 bases at V and 4 bases at J; junction bases unmatched: 8. This CDR3 is 15 amino acids long.

The chain joins TRBV2 to TRBJ2-3; possibly TRBD2 for D (6 bases). This CDR3 is 20 amino acids long. Germline CDR1 and CDR2: SNHLY and FYNNEI. Trimming removed 2 bases from V and 1 base from J, with 25 bases in between. The CDR3 spells CASSEPFIVDSGYRTDTQYF. Here the CDR3 DNA reads TGTGCCAGCAGTGAACCCTTCATCGTCGATAGCGGATACCGCACAGATACGCAGTATTTT.

The V and J genes are TRBV5-1 and TRBJ2-5, with 8 bases identical to TRBD2. The length of the CDR3 is 14 residues. J lost 2 bases, V lost 6 bases, and 6 bases had no gene match. CDR1 is SGHRS and CDR2 is YFSETQ in the germline V gene. CDR3 sequence reads: CASKASGYQETQYF. The CDR3 nucleotides read TGCGCCAGCAAGGCTAGCGGGTATCAAGAGACCCAGTACTTC.

The chain joins TRBV5-6 to TRBJ2-7; 10 bases line up with TRBD1. In germline, CDR1 is SGHDT, CDR2 YYEEEE. Trimming at V came to 2 bases and at J to 3 bases, leaving 2 bases not matched to a gene. This CDR3 spans 14 amino acids. In DNA form, the CDR3 reads TGTGCCAGCAGCTTCGGGACAGGGGACTACGAGCAGTACTTC. It yields the protein CASSFGTGDYEQYF.

V usage is TRBV27 and J usage is TRBJ2-3; D remains ambiguous. The CDR3 is made up of 15 amino acids. Trimming shortened V by 2 bases and J by 0 bases, and 9 bases separated the two germline ends. Per the germline V gene, CDR1 is MNHEY and CDR2 is SMNVEV (reference sequence). CDR3 protein: CASSLNWLSTDTQYF. The CDR3 nucleotides are TGTGCCAGCAGTTTAAATTGGCTTAGCACAGATACGCAGTATTTT.

This chain links TRBV4-1 with TRBJ2-7; D remains ambiguous. The CDR3 covers 14 residues. Germline-derived CDR1 and CDR2 are MGHRA and YSYEKL. The ends were cut back, 1 base at V and 0 bases at J, with 7 bases in the middle. CDR3 sequence: CASSQGFFSYEQYF. Here the CDR3 DNA reads TGCGCCAGCAGCCAAGGGTTTTTCTCCTACGAGCAGTACTTC.